Below, 17 T cell receptor beta chains from the same sample are listed, as sequenced in a study of T cells after yellow fever vaccination. One entry per CDR3 protein, called by TCRdb with MiXCR from the 5' RACE reads. The sample consists of roughly 150,000 distinct CDR3 sequences, about 8% of them appearing once. This material consisted of CD4+ T cells sorted from PBMCs, taken 5 days after the yellow fever booster vaccination. Receptors originate from a man between 25 and 39 years old who received the YFV17D yellow fever vaccine.

This clonotype was observed at least ten times. This chain links TRBV5-1 with TRBJ2-1, with unresolved D. Trimming shortened V by 0 bases and J by 6 bases, and 16 bases separated the two germline ends. CDR1 is SGHRS, CDR2 YFSETQ, per germline. CDR3 length: 16 residues. DNA of the CDR3: TGCGCCAGCAGCTTGGGGTTCGCGGCCCCTGTCAATGAGCAGTTCTTC. Translation gives CASSLGFAAPVNEQFF.

This clonotype was detected ten times or more. The rearrangement joins TRBV6-1 to TRBJ2-6, with a tentative D call TRBD2 (5 bases). Deletions cut 5 bases from V and 3 bases from J, with 17 bases between. The germline CDR1 and CDR2 sequences are MNHNS and SASEGT. CDR3 length equals 17 residues. The CDR3 here is CASSKRPPGFGANVLTF. The CDR3 bases are TGTGCCAGCAGTAAGCGGCCGCCAGGTTTTGGGGCCAACGTCCTGACTTTC.

This clonotype was detected ten times or more. The CDR3 is CASSPNPFWAQYF. The CDR3 nucleotides read TGTGCCAGCAGCCCCAACCCATTCTGGGCGCAGTATTTT. The chain carries TRBV11-2 and TRBJ2-3; D is uncertain. This CDR3 is 13 amino acids long. V lost 5 bases to trimming and J lost 10 bases, with 16 bases between them. The V gene's germline CDR1 is SGHAT and CDR2 FQNNGV.

This chain links TRBV7-6 with TRBJ2-3; TRBD2 matches 8 bases. With V trimmed by 3 bases and J by 4 bases, 9 bases remained unmatched. The CDR3 loop spans 16 amino acids. Germline V gene data show CDR1 as SGHVS and CDR2 as FNYEAQ. The chain's CDR3 is CASSFDSGKGSDTQYF. The CDR3 region has the DNA TGTGCCAGCAGCTTCGATAGCGGGAAAGGGTCAGATACGCAGTATTTT.

Many counts were recorded for this clonotype. The chain is built from TRBV5-1 and TRBJ2-1; D might be TRBD1 (6 bases). CDR1 and CDR2 from the germline V gene are SGHRS and YFSETQ. Trimming removed 1 base from V and 14 bases from J, with 10 bases in between. The CDR3 runs 11 residues. The CDR3 nucleotides read TGCGCCAGCAGCTTGCAGGGGTATGAGTTCTTC. This encodes CASSLQGYEFF.

This clonotype was seen many times. CDR3 DNA: TGTGCCAGCAGCAAAGGAGAAAGGGGCGAGGCTTATAATGAAAAACTGTTTTTT. Encoded protein: CASSKGERGEAYNEKLFF. The rearrangement joins TRBV21-1 to TRBJ1-4; TRBD1 is the table's D call, not checked against the DNA. TRBV21-1 is annotated as a pseudogene. This CDR3 spans 18 amino acids.

Note on this clonotype: This may be a read error: a much more frequent sequence differs by one nucleotide. V usage is TRBV29-1 and J usage is TRBJ2-7; a weak D match, TRBD2 (6 bases). The germline V gene encodes CDR1 SQVTM and CDR2 ANQGSEA. V was cut by 3 bases and J by 4 bases, with 13 bases left in between. This CDR3 spans 13 amino acids. CDR3 residues: CSVDGGGMYEQYF. The DNA of the CDR3 is TGCAGCGTTGATGGTGGCGGGATGTACGAGCAGTACTTC.

In this sample, this clonotype turned up many times. This chain uses TRBV3-1 with TRBJ2-7; 9 bases are a match to TRBD2. Germline V CDR1 and CDR2: LGHDT, YNNKEL (reference sequence). V shed 4 bases and J 2 bases; nucleotides not matched to a gene: 6. The CDR3 is 15 residues long. CDR3 amino acids: CASSLRGGRAYEQYF. DNA of the CDR3: TGTGCCAGCAGCCTAAGAGGCGGGAGGGCCTACGAGCAGTACTTC.

This clonotype was observed at least ten times. This chain links TRBV11-2 with TRBJ2-1, with TRBD2 identical over 14 bases. Germline CDR1 reads SGHAT; CDR2 reads FQNNGV. The CDR3 length is 16 residues. V lost 5 bases, J lost 8 bases, and 8 bases stayed unmatched. CDR3 bases: TGTGCCAGCAGCCCGAGACTAGCGGGAGGGTGGTATGAGCAGTTCTTC. It is translated as CASSPRLAGGWYEQFF.

This clonotype has at least ten counts. The genes are TRBV18 and TRBJ2-6, with 10 bases that match TRBD1. V lost 2 bases, J lost 0 bases, and 10 bases stayed unmatched. The CDR3 has 20 residues. CDR1 and CDR2 from the germline V gene are KGHSH and LQKENI. The CDR3, as DNA: TGTGCCAGCTCACCAATATCCGTTCGACAGGGGGCCTCTGGGGCCAACGTCCTGACTTTC. This encodes CASSPISVRQGASGANVLTF.

This clonotype has at least ten counts. The chain joins TRBV5-1 to TRBJ1-1; D not certain. V dropped 9 bases and J dropped 1 base, with 16 bases sitting between them. The CDR3 is 14 amino acids. Germline assignment: CDR1 SGHRS and CDR2 YFSETQ. CDR3 region: CATHDGWGNTEAFF. CDR3 coding DNA: TGCGCCACCCACGATGGATGGGGGAACACTGAAGCTTTCTTT.

This clonotype was recorded at least ten times. The chain couples TRBV9 to TRBJ1-1; D may be TRBD1 (5 bases). This CDR3 spans 13 amino acids. In germline, CDR1 is SGDLS, CDR2 YYNGEE. With 3 bases removed from V and 1 base from J, the gap between germline ends came to 7 bases. The CDR3 reads CASSGTPNTEAFF. CDR3 nucleotide sequence: TGTGCCAGCAGCGGGACACCGAACACTGAAGCTTTCTTT.

This clonotype was counted a few times. Germline and junction disagree at one end, which may indicate a read error. The chain recombines TRBV7-7 with TRBJ2-2; D is unresolved. Per germline, CDR1 SSHAT and CDR2 FNYEAQ (reference sequence). The CDR3 is 13 amino acids. DNA for the CDR3: TGTGCTAGCAGCCCCGGTCCAAAAGGGGAGCTGTTTTTT. This translates into CASSPGPKGELFF.

This clonotype has ten or more counts. The chain recombines TRBV24-1 with TRBJ2-5; D gene ambiguous. The length of the CDR3 is 12 residues. The V end lost 6 bases, the J end lost 7 bases, and 11 bases lay between the germline ends. Germline V gives CDR1 KGHDR, CDR2 SFDVKD. CDR3 sequence: CATSWQAGTQYF. CDR3 in DNA: TGTGCCACCAGTTGGCAGGCAGGGACCCAGTACTTC.

Remarks on this clonotype: Given a much more abundant clone one base away, this may be a read error. This chain connects TRBV20-1 to TRBJ2-1; D is possibly TRBD2 (6 bases). The germline V gene has CDR1 DFQATT and CDR2 SNEGSKA (reference sequence). CDR3 length: 15 residues. This chain's CDR3 is CIARLVGSKYNEQFF. CDR3 sequence (DNA): TGCATTGCTAGACTCGTCGGGAGTAAATACAATGAGCAGTTCTTC.

This clonotype showed up many times. The genes are TRBV6-5 and TRBJ2-2; D possibly corresponds to TRBD1 (6 bases). V was trimmed by 2 bases and J by 5 bases, leaving 15 bases between them. Germline values: CDR1 MNHEY, CDR2 SVGAGI. The CDR3 consists of 16 residues. The CDR3 DNA reads as TGTGCCAGCAGTTACGATGGGGGCCGGGGAACCGGGGAGCTGTTTTTT. Its protein is CASSYDGGRGTGELFF.

In its sample, this clonotype was seen many times. The J gene is TRBJ2-7, the V gene TRBV7-6; 8 bases fit TRBD1. There are 14 residues in the CDR3. In germline, CDR1 is SGHVS, CDR2 FNYEAQ. Germline trimming cut 3 bases from V and 3 bases from J; bases unmatched to any gene: 4. As DNA, the CDR3 is TGTGCCAGCAGCTTGGGACAGGCACTCTACGAGCAGTACTTC. Translating gives CASSLGQALYEQYF.